The sequence of this T cell receptor beta chain was determined in a study of PD-L1 blockade in urothelial cancer. Overall study: A median blood sample held about 140,000 T cells and more than 80,000 unique TCRs. General study results and limits: Survival was better when pretreatment blood TCR clonality fell below the median.

Concerning this clone itself: Its antigen is not identified.

A spike-in of synthetic TCR analog templates was added to each PCR. Using immunoSEQ multiplex PCR, the repertoire was profiled, and TCRdb retains in-frame clones only, with some absent. The sample has tens of thousands of clones, around nine tenths seen once. The CDR3 runs 17 residues. V was shortened by 1 base and J by 0 bases, with 11 bases between the two germline ends. CDR1 and CDR2 (germline): SGHRS, YFSETQ. Time point indicated: peripheral blood 6 weeks after treatment start. A total of 1 to 8 samples per patient were collected pretreatment and on-treatment. The gene calls are TRBV5-1 and TRBJ2-6; D is unclear. The material was PBMCs, obtained around atezolizumab (anti-PD-L1) treatment. The receptor comes from a woman in her fifties or sixties with urothelial cancer. The CDR3 spells CASSLTNTGSGANVLTF. The CDR3 DNA follows: TGCGCCAGCAGCTTGACCAACACGGGCTCTGGGGCCAACGTCCTGACTTTC.